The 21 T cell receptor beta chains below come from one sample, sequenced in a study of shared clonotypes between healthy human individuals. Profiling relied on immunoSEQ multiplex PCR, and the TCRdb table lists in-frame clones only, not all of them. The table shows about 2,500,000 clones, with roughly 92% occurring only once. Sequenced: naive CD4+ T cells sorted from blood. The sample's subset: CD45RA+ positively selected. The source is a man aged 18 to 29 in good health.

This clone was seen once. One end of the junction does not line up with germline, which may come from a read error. The CDR3 spells CASSLGQGAAYEQYF. DNA of the CDR3: TGTGCTAGCAGCTTAGGACAGGGGGCTGCCTACGAGCAGTACTTC. The rearrangement links TRBV7-7 to TRBJ2-7; TRBD1 matches 11 bases. Germline CDR1 reads SSHAT; CDR2 reads FNYEAQ (reference sequence). This CDR3 has 15 amino acids.

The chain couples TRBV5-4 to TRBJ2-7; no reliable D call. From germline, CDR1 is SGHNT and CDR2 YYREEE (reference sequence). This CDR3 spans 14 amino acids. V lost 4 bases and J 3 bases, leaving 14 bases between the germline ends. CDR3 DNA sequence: TGTGCCAGCAGCGGTCACCCTCACCTCTACGAGCAGTACTTC. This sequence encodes CASSGHPHLYEQYF.

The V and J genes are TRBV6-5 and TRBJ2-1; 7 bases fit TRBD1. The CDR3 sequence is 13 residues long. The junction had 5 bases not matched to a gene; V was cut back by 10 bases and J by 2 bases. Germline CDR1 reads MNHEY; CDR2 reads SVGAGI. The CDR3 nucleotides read TGTGCCACCAATAGGGGGCCCTACAATGAGCAGTTCTTC. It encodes CATNRGPYNEQFF.

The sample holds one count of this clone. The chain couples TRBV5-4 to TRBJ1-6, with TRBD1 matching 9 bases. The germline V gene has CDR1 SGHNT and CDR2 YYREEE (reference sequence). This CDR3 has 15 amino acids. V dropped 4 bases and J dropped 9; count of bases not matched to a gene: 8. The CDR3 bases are TGTGCCAGCAGCCGCCTCCCGGGACAGGGTTCACCCCTCCACTTT. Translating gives CASSRLPGQGSPLHF.

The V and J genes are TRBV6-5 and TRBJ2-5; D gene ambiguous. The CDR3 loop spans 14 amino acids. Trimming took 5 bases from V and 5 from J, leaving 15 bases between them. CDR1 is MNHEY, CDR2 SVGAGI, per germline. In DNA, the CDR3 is TGTGCCAGCAGTCCTACTGGAATAGGGGAGACCCAGTACTTC. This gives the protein CASSPTGIGETQYF.

The CDR3 DNA follows: TGCGCCAGCAGCCAAGATCGAGGCCTCAGGAACTATGGCTACACCTTC. It specifies CASSQDRGLRNYGYTF. This chain links TRBV4-1 with TRBJ1-2; D not resolved. V dropped 0 bases and J dropped 2 bases, with 13 bases sitting between them. The CDR3 length is 16 residues. Germline V gene lookup returns CDR1 MGHRA and CDR2 YSYEKL.

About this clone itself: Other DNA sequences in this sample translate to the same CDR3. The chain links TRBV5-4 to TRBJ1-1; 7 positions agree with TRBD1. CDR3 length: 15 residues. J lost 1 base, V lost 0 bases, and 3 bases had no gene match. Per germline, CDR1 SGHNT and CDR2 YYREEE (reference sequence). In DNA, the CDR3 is TGTGCCAGCAGCTTGGTCGCAGGGGGGAACACTGAAGCTTTCTTT. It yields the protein CASSLVAGGNTEAFF. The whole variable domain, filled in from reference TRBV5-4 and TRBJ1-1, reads ETGVTQSPTHLIKTRGQQVTLRCSSQSGHNTVSWYQQALGQGPQFIFQYYREEENGRGNFPPRFSGLQFPNYSSELNVNALELDDSALYLCASSLVAGGNTEAFFGQGTRLTVV.

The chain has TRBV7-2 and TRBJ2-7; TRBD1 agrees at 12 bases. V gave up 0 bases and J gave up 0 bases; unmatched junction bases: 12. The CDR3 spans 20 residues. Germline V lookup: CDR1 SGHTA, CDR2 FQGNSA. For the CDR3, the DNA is TGTGCCAGCAGCTTAGCGCGCGGGACAGGGGGCTTTATGGCCTCCTACGAGCAGTACTTC. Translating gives CASSLARGTGGFMASYEQYF.

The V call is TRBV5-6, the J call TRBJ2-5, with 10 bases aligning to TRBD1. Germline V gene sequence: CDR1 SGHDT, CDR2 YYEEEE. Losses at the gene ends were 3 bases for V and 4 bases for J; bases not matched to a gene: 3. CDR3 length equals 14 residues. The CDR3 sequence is CASSWTGGIETQYF. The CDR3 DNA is TGTGCCAGCAGCTGGACAGGGGGAATAGAGACCCAGTACTTC.

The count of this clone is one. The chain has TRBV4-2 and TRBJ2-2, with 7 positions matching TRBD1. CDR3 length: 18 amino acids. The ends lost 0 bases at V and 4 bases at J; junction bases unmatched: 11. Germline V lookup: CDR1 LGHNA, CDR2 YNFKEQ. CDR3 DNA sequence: TGTGCCAGCAGCCAAGATCTTTCGAGGGGGCAGAGCACCGGGGAGCTGTTTTTT. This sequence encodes CASSQDLSRGQSTGELFF.

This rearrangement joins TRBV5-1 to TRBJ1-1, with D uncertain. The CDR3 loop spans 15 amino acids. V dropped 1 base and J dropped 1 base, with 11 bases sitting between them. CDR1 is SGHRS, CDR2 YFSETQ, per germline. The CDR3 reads CASSLRGEGNTEAFF. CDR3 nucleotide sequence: TGCGCCAGCAGCTTGCGCGGGGAGGGGAACACTGAAGCTTTCTTT.

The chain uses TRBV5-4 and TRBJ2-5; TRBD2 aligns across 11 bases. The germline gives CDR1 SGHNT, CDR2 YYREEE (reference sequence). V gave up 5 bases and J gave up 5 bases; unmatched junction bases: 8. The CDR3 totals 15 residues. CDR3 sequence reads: CASSSGGAIEETQYF. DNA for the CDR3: TGTGCCAGCAGTAGCGGGGGGGCAATTGAGGAGACCCAGTACTTC.

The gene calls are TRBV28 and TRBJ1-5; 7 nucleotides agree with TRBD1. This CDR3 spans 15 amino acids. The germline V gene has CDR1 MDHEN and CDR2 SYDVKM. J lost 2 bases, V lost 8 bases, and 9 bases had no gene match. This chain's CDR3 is CASLTTGVGNQPQHF. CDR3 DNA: TGTGCCAGCTTAACTACAGGGGTGGGCAATCAGCCCCAGCATTTT. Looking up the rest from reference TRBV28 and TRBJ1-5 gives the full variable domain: DVKVTQSSRYLVKRTGEKVFLECVQDMDHENMFWYRQDPGLGLRLIYFSYDVKMKEKGDIPEGYSVSREKKERFSLILESASTNQTSMYLCASLTTGVGNQPQHFGDGTRLSIL.

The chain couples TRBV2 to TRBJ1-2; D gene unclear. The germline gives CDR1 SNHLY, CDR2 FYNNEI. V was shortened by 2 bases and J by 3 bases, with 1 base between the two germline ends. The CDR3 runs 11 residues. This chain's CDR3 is CASSEYYGYTF. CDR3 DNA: TGTGCCAGCAGTGAATACTATGGCTACACCTTC.

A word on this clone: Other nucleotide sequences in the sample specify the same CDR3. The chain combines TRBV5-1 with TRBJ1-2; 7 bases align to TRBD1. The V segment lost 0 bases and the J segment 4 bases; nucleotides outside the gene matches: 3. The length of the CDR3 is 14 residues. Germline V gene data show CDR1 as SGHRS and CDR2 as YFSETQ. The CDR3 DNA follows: TGCGCCAGCAGCTTGGGGGACAGCTCCTATGGCTACACCTTC. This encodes CASSLGDSSYGYTF. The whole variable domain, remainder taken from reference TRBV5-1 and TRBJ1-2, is KAGVTQTPRYLIKTRGQQVTLSCSPISGHRSVSWYQQTPGQGLQFLFEYFSETQRNKGNFPGRFSGRQFSNSRSEMNVSTLELGDSALYLCASSLGDSSYGYTFGSGTRLTVV.

The CDR3 DNA reads TGTGCCTGGAGTGTAGGACAGGGAACAGGAGAGACCCAGTACTTC. Protein sequence: CAWSVGQGTGETQYF. This chain uses TRBV30 with TRBJ2-5; TRBD1 matches at 8 bases. J lost 4 bases, V lost 0 bases, and 7 bases had no gene match. The germline V gene encodes CDR1 GTSNPN and CDR2 SVGIG (reference sequence). The CDR3 has 15 amino acids.

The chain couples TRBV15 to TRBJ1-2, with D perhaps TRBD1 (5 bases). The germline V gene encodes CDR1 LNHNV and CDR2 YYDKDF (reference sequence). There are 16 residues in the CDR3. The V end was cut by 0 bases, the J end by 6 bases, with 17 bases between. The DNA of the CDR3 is TGTGCCACCAGCAGAGACCCCACGTTCCGGGGGGATGGCTACACCTTC. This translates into CATSRDPTFRGDGYTF.

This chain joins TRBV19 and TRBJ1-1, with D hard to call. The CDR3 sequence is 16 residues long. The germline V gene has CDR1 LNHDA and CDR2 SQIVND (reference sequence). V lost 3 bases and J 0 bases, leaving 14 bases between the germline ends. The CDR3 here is CASSIGIGSMNTEAFF. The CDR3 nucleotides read TGTGCCAGTAGTATCGGCATAGGCAGCATGAACACTGAAGCTTTCTTT.

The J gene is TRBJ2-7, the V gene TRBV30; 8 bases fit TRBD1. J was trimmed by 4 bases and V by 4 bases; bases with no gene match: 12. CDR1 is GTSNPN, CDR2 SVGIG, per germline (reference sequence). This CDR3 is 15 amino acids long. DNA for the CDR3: TGTGCCTGGAAGTTTGGAGGGACAGGTGGGTACGAGCAGTACTTC. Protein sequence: CAWKFGGTGGYEQYF.

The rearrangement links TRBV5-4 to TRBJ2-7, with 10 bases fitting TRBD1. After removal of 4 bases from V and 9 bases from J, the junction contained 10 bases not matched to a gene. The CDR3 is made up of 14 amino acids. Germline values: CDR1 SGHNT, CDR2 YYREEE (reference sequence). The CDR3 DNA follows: TGTGCCAGCAGCCACGATAGAGGACAGGGGGGGCAGTACTTC. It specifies CASSHDRGQGGQYF.

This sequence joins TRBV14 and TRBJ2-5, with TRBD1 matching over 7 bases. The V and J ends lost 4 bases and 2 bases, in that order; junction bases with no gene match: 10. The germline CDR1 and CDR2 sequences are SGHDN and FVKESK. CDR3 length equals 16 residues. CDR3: CASSRRQGRGQETQYF. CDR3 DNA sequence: TGTGCCAGCAGCCGACGACAGGGTAGGGGGCAAGAGACCCAGTACTTC.